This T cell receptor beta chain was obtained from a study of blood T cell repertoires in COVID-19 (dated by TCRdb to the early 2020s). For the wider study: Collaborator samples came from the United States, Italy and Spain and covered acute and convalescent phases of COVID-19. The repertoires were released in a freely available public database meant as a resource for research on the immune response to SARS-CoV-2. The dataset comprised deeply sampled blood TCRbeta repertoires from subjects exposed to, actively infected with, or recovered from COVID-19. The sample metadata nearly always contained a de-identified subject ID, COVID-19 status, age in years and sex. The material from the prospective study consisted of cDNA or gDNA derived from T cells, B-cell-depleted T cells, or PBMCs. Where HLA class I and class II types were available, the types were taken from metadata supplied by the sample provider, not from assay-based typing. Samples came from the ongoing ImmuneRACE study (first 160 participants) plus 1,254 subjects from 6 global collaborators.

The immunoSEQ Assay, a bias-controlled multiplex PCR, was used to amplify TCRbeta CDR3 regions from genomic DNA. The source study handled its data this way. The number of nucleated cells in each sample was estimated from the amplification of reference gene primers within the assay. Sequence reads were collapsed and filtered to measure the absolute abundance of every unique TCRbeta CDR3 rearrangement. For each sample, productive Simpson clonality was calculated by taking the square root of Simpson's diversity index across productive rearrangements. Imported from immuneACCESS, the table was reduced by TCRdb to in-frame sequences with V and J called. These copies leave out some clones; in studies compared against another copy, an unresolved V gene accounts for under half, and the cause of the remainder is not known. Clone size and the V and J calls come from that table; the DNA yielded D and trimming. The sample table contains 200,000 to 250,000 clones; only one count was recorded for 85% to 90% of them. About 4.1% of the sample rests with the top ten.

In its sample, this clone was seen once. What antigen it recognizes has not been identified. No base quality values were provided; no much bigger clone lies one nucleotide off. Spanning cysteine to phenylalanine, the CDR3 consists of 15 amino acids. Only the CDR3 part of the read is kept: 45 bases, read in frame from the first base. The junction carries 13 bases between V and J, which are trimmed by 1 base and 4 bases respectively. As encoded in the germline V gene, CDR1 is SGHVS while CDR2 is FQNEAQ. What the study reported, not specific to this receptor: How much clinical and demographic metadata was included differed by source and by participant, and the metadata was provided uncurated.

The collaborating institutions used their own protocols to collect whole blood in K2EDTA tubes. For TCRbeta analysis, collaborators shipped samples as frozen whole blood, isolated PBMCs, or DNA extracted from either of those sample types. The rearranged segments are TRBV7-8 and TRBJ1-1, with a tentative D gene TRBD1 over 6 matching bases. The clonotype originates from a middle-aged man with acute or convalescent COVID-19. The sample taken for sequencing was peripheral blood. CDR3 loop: CASSLGDGGLTEAFF. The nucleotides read TGTGCCAGCAGCTTAGGGGACGGGGGGCTCACTGAAGCTTTCTTT. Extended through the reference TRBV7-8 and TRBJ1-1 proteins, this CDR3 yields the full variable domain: GAGVSQSPRYKVAKRGQDVALRCDPISGHVSLFWYQQALGQGPEFLTYFQNEAQLDKSGLPSDRFFAERPEGSVSTLKIQRTQQEDSAVYLCASSLGDGGLTEAFFGQGTRLTVV.